This TCR beta chain was identified in a study of blood T cell repertoires in COVID-19. Study-wide context: Donors in the United States, Italy and Spain gave samples during acute or convalescent COVID-19. The cDNA or gDNA used as material had been derived from T cells, B-cell-depleted T cells, or PBMCs.

V shed 5 bases and J shed 4 bases, with 9 bases lying between them. This CDR3 contains 13 residues. Germline-derived CDR1 and CDR2 are LNHNV and YYDKDF (reference sequence). Assignment of participants to cohorts was predicated upon participant-reported clinical history. Original processing methods: Scientists estimated how many nucleated cells there were by amplifying reference gene primers. Sequenced by immunoSEQ multiplex PCR; TCRdb stores in-frame clones only, minus some. Clonal size and the V and J genes are those of that table, whereas D and trimming came from the DNA. Of roughly 430,000 clones listed, over 75% are singletons.

V usage is TRBV15 and J usage is TRBJ2-1, with a weak D call TRBD1 (5 bases). This clonotype originated in a woman aged 40 to 50 with acute COVID-19. The sample comprised PBMCs or T cells enriched from blood (not recorded which). The CDR3 reads CATSGATYNEQFF. In DNA form, the CDR3 reads TGTGCCACCAGCGGGGCTACATACAATGAGCAGTTCTTC.